This T cell receptor (beta chain) was documented in a study of OX40 agonist ivuxolimab in advanced cancers. Germline CDR1 GTSNPN, CDR2 SVGIG (reference sequence). The V and J ends lost 1 base and 4 bases respectively, with 11 bases between them. The CDR3 sequence is 13 residues long. Findings of the study overall: What antigens the expanded peripheral T cells recognized was never established. By week 6 at 0.1 to 3.0 mg/kg, blood CD4+ and CD8+ T cells had expanded clonally.

Note on this clone: Its antigen is not identified.

The repertoire was sequenced with immunoSEQ multiplex PCR; TCRdb's copy has only in-frame clones and lacks some. The top ten clones hold 2.8% of a sample with tens of thousands of clones, about nine tenths of them seen once. This receptor was identified in an adult with an advanced solid tumor such as melanoma, head and neck, liver or kidney cancer. V usage is TRBV30 and J usage is TRBJ2-7; the D gene is possibly TRBD1 (5 bases). The sequencing used CD4+ or CD8+ T cells sorted from blood, collected in a trial of the OX40 agonist ivuxolimab. The CDR3 protein is CAWSGQTLYEQYF. DNA for the CDR3: TGTGCCTGGAGTGGACAGACCCTTTACGAGCAGTACTTC. The variable domain in full, with the rest retrieved from reference TRBV30 and TRBJ2-7, is SQTIHQWPATLVQPVGSPLSLECTVEGTSNPNLYWYRQAAGRGLQLLFYSVGIGQISSEVPQNLSASRPQDRQFILSSKKLLLSDSGFYLCAWSGQTLYEQYFGPGTRLTVT.